Below are 17 T cell receptor beta chains sequenced from a single sample in a study of OX40 agonist ivuxolimab in advanced cancers. This table comes from immunoSEQ multiplex PCR, and its TCRdb copy is limited to in-frame clones, with some not included. This table holds roughly 49,000 clones, 85% to 90% found once. This sample comprised CD4+ or CD8+ T cells sorted from blood, obtained in a trial of the OX40 agonist ivuxolimab. Receptors were obtained from an adult with an advanced solid tumor such as melanoma, head and neck, liver or kidney cancer.

The genes are TRBV4-3 and TRBJ1-1; no clear D. The V end lost 3 bases, the J end lost 1 base, and 12 bases lay between the germline ends. The germline V gene has CDR1 LGHNA and CDR2 YSLEER. The CDR3 consists of 15 residues. CDR3 loop: CASSQGITANTEAFF. The CDR3 coding sequence is TGCGCCAGCAGCCAGGGGATTACAGCGAACACTGAAGCTTTCTTT.

This clone turned up a few times. This chain uses TRBV19 with TRBJ1-1; 7 nucleotides agree with TRBD1. Germline CDR1 and CDR2: LNHDA and SQIVND (reference sequence). J lost 7 bases, V lost 6 bases, and 8 bases had no gene match. CDR3 length: 13 amino acids. CDR3 residues: CASSTGEGREAFF. The DNA of the CDR3 is TGTGCCAGTAGCACAGGGGAGGGGCGTGAAGCTTTCTTT.

V is TRBV29-1 and J is TRBJ2-2; D remains unclear. In germline, CDR1 is SQVTM, CDR2 ANQGSEA. The CDR3 extends over 11 amino acids. Trimming cost V 4 bases and J 6 bases, with 6 bases left between them. For the CDR3, the DNA is TGCAGCGTTGGTGCCCCCGGGGAGCTGTTTTTT. As protein: CSVGAPGELFF.

In this sample, this clone turned up once. The chain couples TRBV4-3 to TRBJ2-3, with D perhaps TRBD2 (7 bases). Trimming stripped 5 bases from V and 0 bases from J, with 18 bases between. CDR3 length equals 17 residues. The germline gives CDR1 LGHNA, CDR2 YSLEER. This CDR3 is CASSARGGADSTDTQYF. Written as DNA, the CDR3 is TGCGCCAGCAGCGCGAGGGGGGGGGCAGATAGCACAGATACGCAGTATTTT.

This clone has just a few counts. The genes are TRBV7-8 and TRBJ1-2; D is unresolved. The V gene lost 5 bases and the J gene lost 8 bases, with 27 bases spanning the gap. CDR3 length: 17 residues. Germline-derived CDR1 and CDR2 are SGHVS and FQNEAQ. This CDR3 reads CASSPGRTQEKVWGYTF. CDR3 DNA sequence: TGTGCCAGCAGCCCTGGGAGGACTCAAGAAAAGGTCTGGGGCTACACCTTC.

The chain carries TRBV7-9 and TRBJ1-1; no reliable D call. Germline V gene sequence: CDR1 SEHNR, CDR2 FQNEAQ (reference sequence). The CDR3 is 12 residues long. Trimming cost V 0 bases and J 7 bases, with 6 bases left between them. CDR3 sequence: CASSLAIHEAFF. CDR3 DNA: TGTGCCAGCAGCTTAGCTATCCATGAAGCTTTCTTT.

V and J are TRBV6-5 and TRBJ2-5; 15 nucleotides match TRBD2. J gave up 5 bases and V 1 base, and 2 bases lay outside the gene matches. Germline values: CDR1 MNHEY, CDR2 SVGAGI. The CDR3 covers 16 residues. CDR3 in amino acids: CASSYLGTSGGETQYF. The CDR3, as DNA: TGTGCCAGCAGTTACTTAGGGACTAGCGGGGGGGAGACCCAGTACTTC.

In this sample, this clone turned up once. V usage is TRBV9 and J usage is TRBJ2-7; 9 positions match TRBD2. Per germline, CDR1 SGDLS and CDR2 YYNGEE. The CDR3 sequence is 15 residues long. Germline trimming cut 7 bases from V and 1 base from J; bases unmatched to any gene: 9. The CDR3: CASGGSGGNSYEQYF. In nucleotides, the CDR3 is TGTGCCAGCGGGGGTAGCGGGGGAAATTCCTACGAGCAGTACTTC.

The chain combines TRBV5-5 with TRBJ1-2; no firm D call. Trimming removed 1 base from V and 4 bases from J, with 11 bases in between. The CDR3 is 14 amino acids. Germline V CDR1 and CDR2: SGHKS, YYEKEE (reference sequence). CDR3 residues: CASSLSDLIYGYTF. The DNA for the CDR3 is TGTGCCAGCAGCTTGAGTGATCTGATCTATGGCTACACCTTC.

The chain is built from TRBV5-8 and TRBJ1-4; D ambiguous. V was shortened by 4 bases and J by 7 bases, with 11 bases between the two germline ends. Germline V lookup: CDR1 SGHTS, CDR2 YDEGEE. CDR3 size: 13 residues. DNA of the CDR3: TGTGCCAGCAGCCCAGGTCGTAGTGAAAAACTGTTTTTT. Residues: CASSPGRSEKLFF.

A single count supports this clone. The rearrangement uses TRBV27 and TRBJ2-7; no reliable D call. Trimming cost V 0 bases and J 3 bases, with 12 bases left between them. The germline gives CDR1 MNHEY, CDR2 SMNVEV (reference sequence). The CDR3 is made up of 15 amino acids. The CDR3 nucleotides read TGTGCCAGCAGTTTATCTACACTGCCGGGCTACGAGCAGTACTTC. This codes for CASSLSTLPGYEQYF.

Concerning this clone: At one end the junction does not follow the germline gene, possibly because of a read error. The V and J genes are TRBV5-1 and TRBJ1-1; TRBD1 might be the D (5 bases). Germline CDR1 reads SGHRS; CDR2 reads YFSETQ. The CDR3 is 14 residues long. The CDR3 sequence: CASSLEVADKYLKF. The CDR3 DNA follows: TGCGCCAGCAGCTTGGAAGTAGCGGACAAGTACCTCAAATTT.

This clone is a singleton in its sample. The chain carries TRBV18 and TRBJ1-3; 7 nucleotides line up with TRBD1. Losses at the gene ends were 2 bases for V and 3 bases for J; bases not matched to a gene: 7. Germline loops: CDR1 KGHSH, CDR2 LQKENI. CDR3 length equals 16 residues. DNA of the CDR3: TGTGCCAGCTCACCAATGAGGGGGCCTAATGGAAACACCATATATTTT. Protein: CASSPMRGPNGNTIYF.

The rearrangement joins TRBV11-3 to TRBJ1-2; no reliable D call. The V gene's germline CDR1 is SGHNT and CDR2 YENEEA. This CDR3 has 15 residues. V was trimmed by 5 bases and J by 2 bases, leaving 15 bases between them. The CDR3 DNA reads TGTGCCAGCAGCGGCTCGGGGTGGGGAAACTATGGCTACACCTTC. Translated, it gives CASSGSGWGNYGYTF.

The chain combines TRBV27 with TRBJ1-1; TRBD1 is a possible D gene (5 bases). Germline V lookup: CDR1 MNHEY, CDR2 SMNVEV (reference sequence). The germline V and J ends were trimmed by 4 bases and 4 bases, with 7 bases remaining between them. CDR3 length equals 12 residues. The CDR3 sequence: CASSSGLTEAFF. CDR3 nucleotides: TGTGCCAGCAGTTCAGGGCTCACTGAAGCTTTCTTT.

Only one count was recorded for this clone. This chain links TRBV13 with TRBJ2-7; possibly TRBD1 or TRBD2 for D (6 bases each). The ends were cut back, 4 bases at V and 7 bases at J, with 20 bases in the middle. Per germline, CDR1 PRHDT and CDR2 FYEKMQ (reference sequence). This CDR3 region has 15 residues. CDR3 amino acids: CASSYTGAGGQEQYF. In nucleotides, the CDR3 is TGTGCCAGCAGCTACACCGGGGCCGGGGGCCAAGAGCAGTACTTC.

The rearrangement joins TRBV16 to TRBJ2-2, with 12 bases identical to TRBD1. V shed 7 bases and J 3 bases; nucleotides not matched to a gene: 12. The V gene's germline CDR1 is KGHSY and CDR2 FQNENV. CDR3 length: 18 residues. CDR3 sequence: CASMEPGTGGKDTGELFF. CDR3 DNA sequence: TGTGCCAGCATGGAGCCCGGGACAGGGGGCAAGGACACCGGGGAGCTGTTTTTT.